The clone carrying this T cell receptor beta chain was recorded at least ten times. These data originate in a study of blood T cells in healthy people across ages. Germline V gives CDR1 SGHVS, CDR2 FQNEAQ. The CDR3 loop spans 15 amino acids. V shed 2 bases and J shed 4 bases, with 12 bases lying between them. The second PCR ran about 6 to 12 cycles with a sample-barcoded 5' primer and J-beta primers. Via MiXCR, TCRdb re-called the 5' RACE reads, giving one row per CDR3 protein. The sample holds hundreds of thousands of distinct CDR3 sequences, about 27% seen once. A further study also used this sample, focusing on T cells of mothers and their children.

V usage is TRBV7-8 and J usage is TRBJ2-1; possible D gene TRBD1, 5 bases. This receptor was obtained from a boy aged 2 to 9 in good health. Sequencing was done on a sample of blood. Written as DNA, the CDR3 is TGTGCCAGCAGCTTACGGCAGGGCCCATACAATGAGCAGTTCTTC. This encodes CASSLRQGPYNEQFF.